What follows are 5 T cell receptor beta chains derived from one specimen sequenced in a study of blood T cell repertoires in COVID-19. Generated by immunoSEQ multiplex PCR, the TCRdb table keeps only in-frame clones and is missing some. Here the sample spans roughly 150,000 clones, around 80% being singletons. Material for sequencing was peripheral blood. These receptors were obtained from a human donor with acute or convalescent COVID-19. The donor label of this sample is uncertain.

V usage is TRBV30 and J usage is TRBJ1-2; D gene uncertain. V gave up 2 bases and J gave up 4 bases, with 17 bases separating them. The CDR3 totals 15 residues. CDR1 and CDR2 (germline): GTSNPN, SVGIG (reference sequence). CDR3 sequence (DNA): TGTGCCTGGAGTCCAGAGGGAGGTCTCTTCTATGGCTACACCTTC. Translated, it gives CAWSPEGGLFYGYTF.

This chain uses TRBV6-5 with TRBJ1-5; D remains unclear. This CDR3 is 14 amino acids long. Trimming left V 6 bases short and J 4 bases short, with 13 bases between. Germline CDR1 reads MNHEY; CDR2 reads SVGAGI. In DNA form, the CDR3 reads TGTGCCAGCAGACCCGACGCGGGGAATCAGCCCCAGCATTTT. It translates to CASRPDAGNQPQHF.

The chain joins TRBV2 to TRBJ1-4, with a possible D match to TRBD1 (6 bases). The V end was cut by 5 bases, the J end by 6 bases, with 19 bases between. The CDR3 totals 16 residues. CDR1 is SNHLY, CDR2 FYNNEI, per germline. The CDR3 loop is CASSLEQGEVDEKLFF. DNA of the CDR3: TGTGCCAGCAGTTTAGAACAGGGAGAGGTTGATGAAAAACTGTTTTTT.

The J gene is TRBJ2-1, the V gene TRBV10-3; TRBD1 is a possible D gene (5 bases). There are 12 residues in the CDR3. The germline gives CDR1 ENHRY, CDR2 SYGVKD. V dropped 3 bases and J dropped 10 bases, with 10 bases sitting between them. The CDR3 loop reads CAISEGDREQFF. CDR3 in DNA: TGTGCCATCAGTGAAGGGGATCGCGAGCAGTTCTTC.

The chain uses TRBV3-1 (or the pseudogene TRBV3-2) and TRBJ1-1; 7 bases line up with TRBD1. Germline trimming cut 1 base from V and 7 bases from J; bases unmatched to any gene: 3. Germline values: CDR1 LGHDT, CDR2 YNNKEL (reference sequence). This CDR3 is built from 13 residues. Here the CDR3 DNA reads TGTGCCAGCAGCCAAGTAGGGGGCGGTGAAGCTTTCTTT. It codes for CASSQVGGGEAFF.